The 3 T cell receptor beta chains below were found in one sample sequenced in a study of identical twins (dated by TCRdb to about 2016). The library was made by 5' RACE. The reads were generated on an Illumina HiSeq 2000. TCRdb reworked the public reads: Q25 trimming with fastp, MiXCR clone assembly, productive beta chains retained. Records with the same CDR3 protein are collapsed into one entry carrying the most frequent genes and DNA. This sample is represented by hundreds of thousands of distinct CDR3 sequences; over 8.5% of them were singletons. The ten largest make up more than 0.75% of the sample. This sample also appeared in a second study, on yellow fever vaccine responses in identical twins.

The specimen sequenced was PBMCs. These receptors all come from a woman younger than 35 in good health.

The table lists this clonotype with a few counts. The CDR3 loop is CSARNPSRAASSYEQYF. Written as DNA, the CDR3 is TGCAGTGCTAGAAATCCCAGTCGGGCAGCCTCTTCCTACGAGCAGTACTTC. The genes are TRBV20-1 and TRBJ2-7, with D hard to call. The CDR3 has 17 amino acids. Germline loops: CDR1 DFQATT, CDR2 SNEGSKA (reference sequence). V lost 2 bases and J lost 1, with 21 bases in between.

This clonotype was seen ten or more times. This chain connects TRBV5-1 to TRBJ2-2; either TRBD1 or TRBD2 may supply D (5 bases each). Germline CDR1 reads SGHRS; CDR2 reads YFSETQ. Trimming took off 5 bases at V and 4 bases at J, with 6 bases between the two ends. The CDR3 runs 12 residues. The DNA for the CDR3 is TGCGCCAGCAGTGGGACCACCGGGGAGCTGTTTTTT. This gives the protein CASSGTTGELFF.

The chain links TRBV29-1 to TRBJ2-5; a possible D gene is TRBD1 (5 bases). This CDR3 has 15 residues. Germline CDR1 reads SQVTM; CDR2 reads ANQGSEA. Trimming left V 4 bases short and J 0 bases short, with 15 bases between. CDR3 amino acids: CSVVRGSQNQETQYF. The CDR3 nucleotides are TGCAGCGTTGTAAGGGGATCCCAGAACCAAGAGACCCAGTACTTC.